A single sample is the source of the 28 T cell receptor beta chains below, sequenced in a study of shared clonotypes between healthy human individuals. Produced via immunoSEQ multiplex PCR; TCRdb's table is partial and in-frame only. There are around 530,000 clones in the sample; around 80% occur only once, and around 12% lies in the top ten. Material for sequencing was PBMCs. The receptors were sampled from a woman aged 40 to 50 in good health. Some clones in this sample may be carry-over from other donors' samples.

This clone has only a few counts. The gene calls are TRBV6-6 and TRBJ1-2; D is unresolved. CDR1 MNHNY and CDR2 SVGAGI come from the germline V gene (reference sequence). Deletions cut 0 bases from V and 5 bases from J, with 7 bases between. The CDR3 runs 13 residues. Written as DNA, the CDR3 is TGTGCCAGCAGTTACTCCCCTGGGTATGGCTACACCTTC. Its translation is CASSYSPGYGYTF.

V is TRBV30 and J is TRBJ2-7; 10 bases fit TRBD1. This CDR3 is 14 amino acids long. CDR1 and CDR2 (germline): GTSNPN, SVGIG (reference sequence). V lost 3 bases, J lost 1 base, and 3 bases stayed unmatched. The CDR3 reads CAWSRDRGSYEQYF. The CDR3 region has the DNA TGTGCCTGGAGCCGGGACAGGGGTTCCTACGAGCAGTACTTC.

The chain joins TRBV7-8 to TRBJ2-2, with a possible D match to TRBD1 (6 bases). This CDR3 has 12 residues. Trimming removed 8 bases at V and 3 bases at J, with 7 bases between. The V gene's germline CDR1 is SGHVS and CDR2 FQNEAQ. CDR3 nucleotides: TGTGCCAGCGAGGGGGACACCGGGGAGCTGTTTTTT. It specifies CASEGDTGELFF.

V gene TRBV18 combines with J gene TRBJ2-5; TRBD1 aligns across 7 bases. Per germline, CDR1 KGHSH and CDR2 LQKENI. Trimming at V came to 2 bases and at J to 3 bases, leaving 0 bases not matched to a gene. CDR3 length: 13 amino acids. The CDR3 nucleotides are TGTGCCAGCTCACCAGGGACAGAAGAGACCCAGTACTTC. It yields the protein CASSPGTEETQYF.

This rearrangement joins TRBV25-1 to TRBJ1-4; a weak D match, TRBD1 (5 bases). Germline V gives CDR1 MGHDK, CDR2 SYGVNS. CDR3 length: 14 amino acids. V gave up 2 bases and J gave up 8 bases, with 12 bases separating them. Written as DNA, the CDR3 is TGTGCCAGCAGTGAACTAGAGGGGTGGGAAAAACTGTTTTTT. Amino acid sequence: CASSELEGWEKLFF.

This sequence joins TRBV5-1 and TRBJ2-3, with TRBD1 matching over 11 bases. Germline loops: CDR1 SGHRS, CDR2 YFSETQ. The CDR3 is 15 residues long. V was clipped by 4 bases and J by 3 bases; unmatched bases: 4. As DNA, the CDR3 is TGCGCCAGCAGCCCAGGACAGGGGGCAACAGATACGCAGTATTTT. Its protein product is CASSPGQGATDTQYF.

The chain is built from TRBV4-1 and TRBJ2-1; 8 positions match TRBD2. The CDR3 is 16 residues long. CDR1 and CDR2 (germline): MGHRA, YSYEKL. The junction had 11 bases not matched to a gene; V was cut back by 2 bases and J by 8 bases. CDR3 sequence (DNA): TGCGCCAGCAGCCAACTTCCAGGACTAGCTAGATATGAGCAGTTCTTC. It specifies CASSQLPGLARYEQFF.

The J gene is TRBJ1-3, the V gene TRBV10-3, with 7 bases aligning to TRBD1. With 7 bases clipped from V and 2 bases from J, the junction kept 5 bases outside the gene matches. The CDR3 is 14 amino acids. CDR1 ENHRY and CDR2 SYGVKD come from the germline V gene. CDR3 nucleotides: TGTGCCATCACCCAGGGGGGTGCTGGAAACACCATATATTTT. This sequence encodes CAITQGGAGNTIYF.

This rearrangement joins TRBV5-1 to TRBJ1-5; TRBD1 matches at 9 bases. The CDR3 contains 14 residues. The V gene end was trimmed by 2 bases and the J gene end by 5 bases; junction bases not matched to a gene: 2. Germline V gives CDR1 SGHRS, CDR2 YFSETQ. CDR3 nucleotides: TGCGCCAGCAGCTTTACAGGGGGCGATCAGCCCCAGCATTTT. It codes for CASSFTGGDQPQHF.

A word on this clone: Other DNA variants within this sample encode the same CDR3. This chain connects TRBV28 to TRBJ2-3; D call uncertain. This CDR3 has 13 amino acids. Germline-derived CDR1 and CDR2 are MDHEN and SYDVKM. V lost 2 bases and J 2 bases, leaving 5 bases between the germline ends. The DNA of the CDR3 is TGTGCCAGCAGTTTAGGGTCCACAGATACGCAGTATTTT. Protein: CASSLGSTDTQYF.

The count of this clone is one. The rearrangement uses TRBV5-1 and TRBJ1-4; D unresolved. This CDR3 is 15 amino acids long. Trimming shortened V by 4 bases and J by 0 bases, and 10 bases separated the two germline ends. Germline CDR1 is SGHRS and CDR2 is YFSETQ. CDR3 bases: TGCGCCAGCAGCGCAGAGACTGCAACTAATGAAAAACTGTTTTTT. Translated: CASSAETATNEKLFF.

As concerns this clone: This specimen includes other DNA sequences encoding the same CDR3. The chain links TRBV7-9 to TRBJ2-1; TRBD1 matches at 8 bases. The germline V gene encodes CDR1 SEHNR and CDR2 FQNEAQ (reference sequence). The CDR3 runs 15 residues. V shed 1 base and J 4 bases; nucleotides not matched to a gene: 3. CDR3 nucleotide sequence: TGTGCCAGCAGCTTAGAGCAGGGGGCTTACAATGAGCAGTTCTTC. This codes for CASSLEQGAYNEQFF.

The V gene is TRBV7-9, the J gene TRBJ1-4; possible D gene TRBD1, 5 bases. The germline V gene encodes CDR1 SEHNR and CDR2 FQNEAQ (reference sequence). Trimming took 5 bases from V and 7 from J, leaving 17 bases between them. The CDR3 is 15 residues long. The CDR3 nucleotides read TGTGCCAGCAGCCTCCTCGGGCAGGGTGGTGAAAAACTGTTTTTT. Residues: CASSLLGQGGEKLFF.

J is TRBJ2-7 and V is TRBV6-5, with D tentatively TRBD1 or TRBD2 (6 bases each). This CDR3 is built from 14 residues. Germline loops: CDR1 MNHEY, CDR2 SVGAGI. The V and J ends lost 2 bases and 6 bases respectively, with 14 bases between them. The chain's CDR3 is CASSYLSGASEQYF. Here the CDR3 DNA reads TGTGCCAGCAGTTACCTCTCGGGGGCGAGCGAGCAGTACTTC.

The V gene is TRBV15, the J gene TRBJ2-4; 7 positions agree with TRBD2. The CDR3 runs 15 residues. The germline V gene has CDR1 LNHNV and CDR2 YYDKDF (reference sequence). V was clipped by 0 bases and J by 14 bases; unmatched bases: 13. The CDR3 spells CATSRDGREIGLKYF. CDR3 DNA sequence: TGTGCCACCAGCAGAGATGGGCGGGAGATCGGGCTTAAGTACTTC.

The rearrangement links TRBV27 to TRBJ2-1; D gene uncertain. V lost 4 bases to trimming and J lost 3 bases, with 16 bases between them. The CDR3 has 16 residues. Germline V gene data show CDR1 as MNHEY and CDR2 as SMNVEV (reference sequence). The CDR3, as DNA: TGTGCCAGCAGTTCCATTTCGACGGATTACTACAATGAGCAGTTCTTC. Protein sequence: CASSSISTDYYNEQFF.

This clone appeared a few times. Written as DNA, the CDR3 is TGTGCCAGCTCGATCGGGACTAGCGGGAGTAATGAGCAGTTCTTC. The encoded protein is CASSIGTSGSNEQFF. The V and J genes are TRBV18 and TRBJ2-1; 14 bases are shared with TRBD2. This CDR3 has 15 amino acids. Germline CDR1 KGHSH, CDR2 LQKENI. The V segment lost 6 bases and the J segment 7 bases; nucleotides outside the gene matches: 5.

This clone was seen only once. A much larger clone lies a single base off, so this may be a read error. In the same sample, other DNA sequences code for this CDR3. The chain carries TRBV18 and TRBJ2-3; 11 bases match TRBD2. The CDR3 has 16 amino acids. Germline CDR1 KGHSH, CDR2 LQKENI. V lost 3 bases to trimming and J lost 0 bases; unmatched junction nucleotides: 2. The CDR3, as DNA: TGTGCCAGCTCACCCCGGACTAGCGGGAGCACAGATACGCAGTATTTT. Its protein product is CASSPRTSGSTDTQYF.

The chain carries TRBV2 and TRBJ2-7, with a weak D call TRBD1 (5 bases). The length of the CDR3 is 11 residues. Trimming removed 2 bases from V and 7 bases from J, with 6 bases in between. CDR1 SNHLY and CDR2 FYNNEI come from the germline V gene. The CDR3, as DNA: TGTGCCAGCAGTGAACGGACAGAGCAGTACTTC. As protein: CASSERTEQYF. The full variable domain, with the rest looked up from reference TRBV2 and TRBJ2-7, is EPEVTQTPSHQVTQMGQEVILRCVPISNHLYFYWYRQILGQKVEFLVSFYNNEISEKSEIFDDQFSVERPDGSNFTLKIRSTKLEDSAMYFCASSERTEQYFGPGTRLTVT.

V and J are TRBV30 and TRBJ1-4; 7 bases align to TRBD1. Germline CDR1 and CDR2: GTSNPN and SVGIG (reference sequence). The CDR3 totals 13 residues. Trimming cost V 5 bases and J 4 bases; bases outside gene matches: 4. CDR3 nucleotides: TGTGCCTGGGGCCGACAGGGTAATGAAAAACTGTTTTTT. Protein: CAWGRQGNEKLFF.

This chain connects TRBV27 to TRBJ2-7, with 8 bases identical to TRBD1. The CDR3 extends over 14 amino acids. Per germline, CDR1 MNHEY and CDR2 SMNVEV (reference sequence). V lost 5 bases to trimming and J lost 4 bases; unmatched junction nucleotides: 7. The CDR3 is CASSIGQGRYEQYF. In DNA, the CDR3 is TGTGCCAGCAGTATTGGACAGGGTCGATACGAGCAGTACTTC.

V and J are TRBV14 and TRBJ2-1; TRBD2 matches 9 bases. The V segment lost 0 bases and the J segment 4 bases; nucleotides outside the gene matches: 10. In germline, CDR1 is SGHDN, CDR2 FVKESK. The CDR3 has 18 amino acids. The CDR3 region is CASSQDKSGTSRYNEQFF. The CDR3 nucleotides read TGTGCCAGCAGCCAAGATAAGTCTGGGACTAGCAGATACAATGAGCAGTTCTTC.

The genes are TRBV5-1 and TRBJ2-5; D is unresolved. Trimming shortened V by 5 bases and J by 1 base, and 3 bases separated the two germline ends. The CDR3 loop spans 11 amino acids. From germline, CDR1 is SGHRS and CDR2 YFSETQ. CDR3 nucleotides: TGCGCCAGCAGAATCCAAGAGACCCAGTACTTC. Translating it yields CASRIQETQYF.

Concerning this clone itself: One end of the junction does not line up with germline, which may come from a read error. The sample contains more than one DNA sequence encoding this CDR3. The chain joins TRBV10-3 to TRBJ1-1; 7 bases agree with TRBD1. This CDR3 is 14 amino acids long. CDR1 and CDR2 (germline): ENHRY, SYGVKD. The CDR3 loop reads CAISSTGVGTEAFF. CDR3 coding DNA: TGTGCCATCAGTTCAACAGGGGTTGGCACTGAGGCTTTCTTT.

The V gene is TRBV30, the J gene TRBJ2-5; possible D gene TRBD2, 6 bases. CDR1 and CDR2 from the germline V gene are GTSNPN and SVGIG (reference sequence). The CDR3 has 13 residues. The V gene lost 0 bases and the J gene lost 5 bases, with 10 bases spanning the gap. The CDR3 DNA reads as TGTGCCTGGAGTGTGGGGGGTGGGGAGACCCAGTACTTC. It specifies CAWSVGGGETQYF.

The chain combines TRBV25-1 with TRBJ2-5; D not resolved. Germline V lookup: CDR1 MGHDK, CDR2 SYGVNS. The CDR3 totals 15 residues. Trimming cost V 3 bases and J 2 bases, with 13 bases left between them. DNA of the CDR3: TGTGCCAGCAGTGACTATGGTCTGGGGCAAGAGACCCAGTACTTC. Protein: CASSDYGLGQETQYF. Drawing the rest from reference TRBV25-1 and TRBJ2-5, the complete variable domain is EADIYQTPRYLVIGTGKKITLECSQTMGHDKMYWYQQDPGMELHLIHYSYGVNSTEKGDLSSESTVSRIRTEHFPLTLESARPSHTSQYLCASSDYGLGQETQYFGPGTRLLVL.

This clone was counted at least ten times. The chain has TRBV6-6 and TRBJ1-2, with a possible D match to TRBD1 (6 bases). The germline gives CDR1 MNHNY, CDR2 SVGAGI (reference sequence). The CDR3 has 13 residues. V was cut by 6 bases and J by 7 bases, with 15 bases left in between. CDR3 sequence reads: CASSTDSMGGYTF. CDR3 DNA sequence: TGTGCCAGCAGCACGGACAGCATGGGTGGCTACACCTTC.

This chain uses TRBV2 with TRBJ2-5, with TRBD1 as a possible D gene (5 bases). The CDR3 covers 15 residues. Germline CDR1 is SNHLY and CDR2 is FYNNEI. Between the trimmed V and J ends, which lost 6 bases and 5 bases, there was a span of 19 bases. CDR3 DNA: TGTGCCAGCAGGCTTGGCAGGGCGCGTTGGGAGACCCAGTACTTC. The encoded protein is CASRLGRARWETQYF.